This is a list of T cell receptor beta chains from one sample in a study of shared clonotypes between healthy human individuals. Only in-frame clones appear in the TCRdb table, and some are missing; sequencing was by immunoSEQ multiplex PCR. Of about 680,000 clones listed, 73% were seen once; the top ten hold 1.5% to 2%. Sequencing was done on a sample of memory CD4+ T cells sorted from blood. These receptors came from a woman younger than 45 in good health. CDR3s include the opening cysteine and the closing phenylalanine or tryptophan. Each record gives: J gene, V gene, D gene, clone size, CDR3 protein, CDR3 DNA. The D gene is left open where the match is weak. The listing skips clone size in some rows; elsewhere it reads once, few, many or a size class.

j_gene: TRBJ1-6
v_gene: TRBV30
d_gene: TRBD1
abundance: .
CDR3aa: CAWIVPTGLVSPLHF
CDR3nt: TGTGCCTGGATTGTTCCGACAGGGTTGGTCTCACCCCTCCACTTT

j_gene: TRBJ2-1
v_gene: TRBV7-2
d_gene: .
abundance: .
CDR3aa: CASSLGSPRGEQFF
CDR3nt: TGTGCCAGCAGCTTAGGGTCCCCCAGAGGTGAGCAGTTCTTC

j_gene: TRBJ2-7
v_gene: TRBV30
d_gene: .
abundance: .
CDR3aa: CAWREQTYEQYF
CDR3nt: TGTGCCTGGAGGGAGCAAACCTACGAGCAGTACTTC

j_gene: TRBJ2-2
v_gene: TRBV5-1
d_gene: TRBD2
abundance: .
CDR3aa: CASSLRTSGTGELFF
CDR3nt: TGCGCCAGCAGCTTGAGGACTAGCGGAACCGGGGAGCTGTTTTTT

j_gene: TRBJ1-5
v_gene: TRBV6-1
d_gene: .
abundance: few
CDR3aa: CASSVGGISNQPQHF
CDR3nt: TGTGCCAGCAGTGTAGGGGGAATTAGCAATCAGCCCCAGCATTTT

j_gene: TRBJ1-4
v_gene: TRBV27
d_gene: .
abundance: .
CDR3aa: CASSLYPPRGAGEKLFF
CDR3nt: TGTGCCAGCAGTTTATATCCGCCGAGGGGGGCGGGTGAAAAACTGTTTTTT

j_gene: TRBJ1-4
v_gene: TRBV5-1
d_gene: .
abundance: .
CDR3aa: CASSLPEAEKLFF
CDR3nt: TGCGCCAGCAGCTTGCCAGAAGCTGAAAAACTGTTTTTT

j_gene: TRBJ2-7
v_gene: TRBV27
d_gene: .
abundance: .
CDR3aa: CASSPSPGSSYEQYF
CDR3nt: TGTGCCAGCAGTCCCTCCCCAGGGAGCTCCTACGAGCAGTACTTC

j_gene: TRBJ1-5
v_gene: TRBV27
d_gene: TRBD1
abundance: .
CDR3aa: CASSTGQEYNQPQHF
CDR3nt: TGTGCCAGCAGTACGGGACAGGAGTACAATCAGCCCCAGCATTTT

j_gene: TRBJ2-7
v_gene: TRBV5-1
d_gene: .
abundance: .
CDR3aa: CASSLAVRLGSSYEQYF
CDR3nt: TGCGCCAGCAGCTTGGCCGTCAGACTAGGGTCCTCCTACGAGCAGTACTTC

j_gene: TRBJ2-2
v_gene: TRBV29-1
d_gene: TRBD2
abundance: .
CDR3aa: CSVQGTSYTGELFF
CDR3nt: TGCAGCGTTCAGGGGACTAGCTACACCGGGGAGCTGTTTTTT

j_gene: TRBJ1-1
v_gene: TRBV6-1
d_gene: TRBD1
abundance: .
CDR3aa: CATRTGLNTEAFF
CDR3nt: TGTGCCACCAGGACAGGGTTGAACACTGAAGCTTTCTTT

j_gene: TRBJ2-3
v_gene: TRBV2
d_gene: .
abundance: .
CDR3aa: CASSEQGMGDTQYF
CDR3nt: TGTGCCAGCAGTGAACAGGGGATGGGAGATACGCAGTATTTT

j_gene: TRBJ1-2
v_gene: TRBV5-4
d_gene: TRBD1
abundance: .
CDR3aa: CASSLLDREYGYTF
CDR3nt: TGTGCCAGCAGCTTATTAGACAGGGAATATGGCTACACCTTC

j_gene: TRBJ1-2
v_gene: TRBV29-1
d_gene: TRBD1
abundance: .
CDR3aa: CSVERTGGDPYGYTF
CDR3nt: TGCAGCGTTGAGAGGACAGGGGGCGACCCTTATGGCTACACCTTC

j_gene: TRBJ2-5
v_gene: TRBV4-2
d_gene: TRBD2
abundance: .
CDR3aa: CASSRKTSGNQETQYF
CDR3nt: TGTGCCAGCAGCCGAAAGACTAGCGGGAACCAAGAGACCCAGTACTTC

j_gene: TRBJ2-1
v_gene: TRBV7-9
d_gene: TRBD2
abundance: .
CDR3aa: CASSAGTSGFDEQFF
CDR3nt: TGTGCCAGCAGCGCCGGGACTAGCGGGTTCGATGAGCAGTTCTTC

j_gene: TRBJ2-5
v_gene: TRBV5-4
d_gene: .
abundance: .
CDR3aa: CASTLPGQETQYF
CDR3nt: TGTGCCAGCACCCTCCCAGGACAAGAGACCCAGTACTTC

j_gene: TRBJ1-1
v_gene: TRBV5-8
d_gene: .
abundance: .
CDR3aa: CASSQNLRLNTEAFF
CDR3nt: TGTGCCAGCAGCCAAAACCTAAGGTTGAACACTGAAGCTTTCTTT

j_gene: TRBJ1-4
v_gene: TRBV7-8
d_gene: TRBD1
abundance: .
CDR3aa: CASSFRDRDEKLFF
CDR3nt: TGTGCCAGCAGCTTTAGGGACAGGGATGAAAAACTGTTTTTT

j_gene: TRBJ2-5
v_gene: TRBV19
d_gene: .
abundance: .
CDR3aa: CASSILHSQETQYF
CDR3nt: TGTGCCAGTAGTATTCTCCATAGCCAAGAGACCCAGTACTTC

j_gene: TRBJ2-3
v_gene: TRBV7-9
d_gene: TRBD1
abundance: .
CDR3aa: CASTAPEGGDADTQYF
CDR3nt: TGTGCCAGCACCGCGCCCGAAGGGGGCGACGCAGATACGCAGTATTTT

j_gene: TRBJ2-7
v_gene: TRBV21-1
d_gene: .
abundance: .
CDR3aa: CASSPGQVQGEQYF
CDR3nt: TGTGCCAGCAGCCCGGGACAGGTACAGGGCGAGCAGTACTTC

j_gene: TRBJ2-1
v_gene: TRBV30
d_gene: .
abundance: .
CDR3aa: CAWRKGGKDEQFF
CDR3nt: TGTGCCTGGAGGAAGGGCGGGAAGGATGAGCAGTTCTTC

j_gene: TRBJ2-3
v_gene: TRBV30
d_gene: .
abundance: .
CDR3aa: CAWGHPGVDTQYF
CDR3nt: TGTGCCTGGGGTCACCCGGGAGTAGATACGCAGTATTTT

j_gene: TRBJ2-1
v_gene: TRBV5-6
d_gene: TRBD2
abundance: once
CDR3aa: CASSLATSGIRRNEQFF
CDR3nt: TGTGCCAGCAGCTTGGCGACTAGCGGGATTCGGAGAAATGAGCAGTTCTTC

j_gene: TRBJ1-1
v_gene: TRBV19
d_gene: .
abundance: once
CDR3aa: CASSPGRSYTEAFF
CDR3nt: TGTGCCAGTAGTCCAGGGCGCAGTTACACTGAAGCTTTCTTT

j_gene: TRBJ2-7
v_gene: TRBV7-9
d_gene: .
abundance: .
CDR3aa: CASSLAGWGPDYEQYF
CDR3nt: TGTGCCAGCAGCTTAGCGGGTTGGGGTCCTGACTACGAGCAGTACTTC

j_gene: TRBJ2-7
v_gene: TRBV5-1
d_gene: TRBD2
abundance: .
CDR3aa: CASSPTSVSSYEQYF
CDR3nt: TGCGCCAGCAGCCCAACTAGCGTGAGCTCCTACGAGCAGTACTTC

j_gene: TRBJ1-1
v_gene: TRBV5-1
d_gene: .
abundance: .
CDR3aa: CASSFVEMNTEAFF
CDR3nt: TGCGCCAGCAGCTTTGTGGAGATGAACACTGAAGCTTTCTTT

j_gene: TRBJ2-7
v_gene: TRBV5-4
d_gene: TRBD2
abundance: many
CDR3aa: CASSLGLATYEQYF
CDR3nt: TGTGCCAGCAGCTTGGGACTAGCAACCTACGAGCAGTACTTC

j_gene: TRBJ2-5
v_gene: TRBV30
d_gene: .
abundance: .
CDR3aa: CAWSPRSLQETQYF
CDR3nt: TGTGCCTGGAGCCCTAGGTCGTTGCAAGAGACCCAGTACTTC

j_gene: TRBJ1-1
v_gene: TRBV27
d_gene: .
abundance: .
CDR3aa: CASSPRTLQLNTEAFF
CDR3nt: TGTGCCAGCAGTCCCCGGACACTTCAGTTGAACACTGAAGCTTTCTTT

j_gene: TRBJ2-4
v_gene: TRBV11-2
d_gene: .
abundance: .
CDR3aa: CASSFLVAGNIQYF
CDR3nt: TGTGCCAGCAGCTTCCTGGTTGCGGGGAACATTCAGTACTTC

j_gene: TRBJ2-5
v_gene: TRBV30
d_gene: TRBD2
abundance: few
CDR3aa: CAWGQTSGARTQYF
CDR3nt: TGTGCCTGGGGCCAAACTAGCGGAGCTCGGACCCAGTACTTC

j_gene: TRBJ2-5
v_gene: TRBV27
d_gene: TRBD2
abundance: .
CDR3aa: CASSSETSGQETQYF
CDR3nt: TGTGCCAGCAGTAGCGAGACTAGCGGGCAAGAGACCCAGTACTTC